Below, one T cell receptor (beta chain) is given with its context. Its antigen is currently unknown. The CDR3 length is 15 residues. The V gene lost 2 bases and the J gene lost 7 bases, with 19 bases spanning the gap. The germline V gene has CDR1 SGHDT and CDR2 YYEEEE. Primers included in the PCR were 60 Vbeta and 13 Jbeta primers. TCRdb's copy holds only in-frame clones and misses some; the assay was immunoSEQ multiplex PCR. The data hold about 150,000 clones, with roughly 80% observed a single time. The data are from a study of cytomegalovirus exposure and HLA in healthy donors. Study observations and caveats: Cytomegalovirus association was assigned to approximately 160 TCR beta chains.

Sample: PBMCs. The sequence derives from a boy between 2 and 10 years old in good health and CMV-seronegative. The chain has TRBV5-6 and TRBJ2-7; D is possibly TRBD2 (5 bases). This CDR3 reads CASSFYSGSPEEQYF. The CDR3 region has the DNA TGTGCCAGCAGCTTTTACTCGGGATCCCCTGAAGAGCAGTACTTC.